The 23 T cell receptor beta chains reported below all come from one sample, sequenced in a study of OX40 agonist ivuxolimab in advanced cancers. Assay: immunoSEQ multiplex PCR; the TCRdb copy retains only in-frame clones and omits some. The sample lists about 50,000 clones; 70% to 90% were seen once. The sequenced sample was CD4+ or CD8+ T cells sorted from blood, obtained in a trial of the OX40 agonist ivuxolimab. The receptors stem from an adult with an advanced solid tumor such as melanoma, head and neck, liver or kidney cancer.

CDR3 DNA: TGTGCCAGCAGTGGGGGTTCAGAGACCCAGTACTTC. This encodes CASSGGSETQYF. This chain connects TRBV6-6 to TRBJ2-5; D may correspond to TRBD1 or TRBD2 (5 bases each). This CDR3 is built from 12 residues. V was clipped by 5 bases and J by 4 bases, with 8 bases between them. Per germline, CDR1 MNHNY and CDR2 SVGAGI (reference sequence).

This clone was seen only once. The V and J genes are TRBV30 and TRBJ1-2; D uncertain. The germline V gene has CDR1 GTSNPN and CDR2 SVGIG (reference sequence). This CDR3 has 12 amino acids. The V gene lost 2 bases and the J gene lost 9 bases, with 13 bases spanning the gap. CDR3 sequence: CAWSSPGGSYTF. For the CDR3, the DNA is TGTGCCTGGAGTTCCCCAGGAGGAAGCTACACCTTC.

V gene TRBV14 combines with J gene TRBJ2-1, with TRBD2 matching 7 bases. The germline V gene encodes CDR1 SGHDN and CDR2 FVKESK. V dropped 1 base and J dropped 3; count of bases not matched to a gene: 9. The CDR3 is 17 amino acids. The CDR3 DNA reads TGTGCCAGCAGCCAAGGCCCTGAGGGACTAAACTACAATGAGCAGTTCTTC. Translated: CASSQGPEGLNYNEQFF.

This clone was observed a single time. V is TRBV9 and J is TRBJ1-2, with 12 bases matching TRBD1. Unmatched junction bases numbered 5, after V lost 4 bases and J lost 7 bases. The V gene's germline CDR1 is SGDLS and CDR2 YYNGEE. The CDR3 is 14 residues long. The CDR3 nucleotides read TGTGCCAGCAGCCGGGGACAGGGGGCGCGTGGCTACACCTTC. Translated: CASSRGQGARGYTF.

The rearrangement joins TRBV18 to TRBJ2-5, with D hard to call. This CDR3 is 12 amino acids long. Deletions cut 6 bases from V and 5 bases from J, with 10 bases between. Germline assignment: CDR1 KGHSH and CDR2 LQKENI. The CDR3 DNA reads as TGTGCCAGCTCGTTTAACGGGGAGACCCAGTACTTC. Its protein is CASSFNGETQYF.

The chain carries TRBV5-1 and TRBJ2-7, with D possibly being TRBD2 (7 bases). Germline lookup yields CDR1 SGHRS and CDR2 YFSETQ. Trimming removed 2 bases at V and 1 base at J, with 22 bases between. The CDR3 sequence is 18 residues long. CDR3 in amino acids: CASSLVPKGGGHSYEQYF. Written as DNA, the CDR3 is TGCGCCAGCAGCTTAGTCCCTAAGGGGGGGGGACATTCCTACGAGCAGTACTTC.

V usage is TRBV19 and J usage is TRBJ2-3; 9 bases agree with TRBD2. The J segment lost 5 bases and the V segment lost 2 bases, leaving 11 bases of the junction unmatched. This CDR3 comprises 17 residues. Germline V gene data show CDR1 as LNHDA and CDR2 as SQIVND (reference sequence). The CDR3 sequence: CASSILAGKGGKDTQYF. CDR3 nucleotide sequence: TGTGCCAGTAGTATACTAGCGGGAAAAGGTGGCAAAGATACGCAGTATTTT.

CDR3 protein: CASSSTLAFF. CDR3 nucleotide sequence: TGTGCCAGCAGCTCCACTCTAGCTTTCTTT. The chain joins TRBV7-2 to TRBJ1-1; no definite D call. Per the germline V gene, CDR1 is SGHTA and CDR2 is FQGNSA. The CDR3 covers 10 residues. The V end lost 4 bases, the J end lost 10 bases, and 7 bases lay between the germline ends.

This sequence joins TRBV30 and TRBJ2-3; 8 bases map to TRBD2. The junction had 0 bases not matched to a gene; V was cut back by 1 base and J by 0 bases. Per germline, CDR1 GTSNPN and CDR2 SVGIG (reference sequence). The CDR3 loop spans 14 amino acids. The CDR3 sequence: CAWSGLASTDTQYF. The CDR3 DNA reads as TGTGCCTGGAGTGGACTAGCGAGCACAGATACGCAGTATTTT.

This chain joins TRBV5-4 and TRBJ1-1; 7 nucleotides agree with TRBD1. CDR3 length equals 15 residues. V was clipped by 4 bases and J by 5 bases; unmatched bases: 11. Looked up from germline, CDR1 is SGHNT and CDR2 is YYREEE (reference sequence). Here the CDR3 reads CASSGRQGRWTEAFF. The CDR3 DNA reads as TGTGCCAGCAGCGGTAGACAGGGACGGTGGACTGAAGCTTTCTTT.

The chain uses TRBV6-6 and TRBJ2-7; no firm D call. The CDR3 length is 13 residues. Trimming removed 0 bases from V and 13 bases from J, with 16 bases in between. Germline V CDR1 and CDR2: MNHNY, SVGAGI (reference sequence). The CDR3 loop is CASSYSIGSPPYF. The CDR3 bases are TGTGCCAGCAGTTACTCGATCGGTAGCCCCCCATACTTC.

V usage is TRBV7-8 and J usage is TRBJ2-7; maybe TRBD2 (5 bases). Germline loops: CDR1 SGHVS, CDR2 FQNEAQ. V lost 4 bases and J 2 bases, leaving 9 bases between the germline ends. This CDR3 is built from 13 residues. The CDR3 DNA reads as TGTGCCAGCAGCTACCGGACTGCCTACGAGCAGTACTTC. This sequence encodes CASSYRTAYEQYF.

As concerns this clone: Other nucleotide sequences in the sample specify the same CDR3. The chain employs TRBV18 and TRBJ2-5; the match to TRBD2 covers 8 bases. The V and J ends lost 3 bases and 2 bases, in that order; junction bases with no gene match: 2. The CDR3 length is 14 residues. CDR1 and CDR2 from the germline V gene are KGHSH and LQKENI. CDR3 nucleotide sequence: TGTGCCAGCTCACCTCGGGGGGGACAAGAGACCCAGTACTTC. It translates to CASSPRGGQETQYF.

This clone was recorded only once. This sample includes further DNA sequences coding for the same CDR3. The CDR3 sequence: CASRGYDRGLREQYF. DNA of the CDR3: TGTGCCAGTCGAGGGTATGATAGGGGACTACGTGAGCAGTACTTC. J is TRBJ2-7 and V is TRBV28, with TRBD2 identical over 7 bases. Trimming at V came to 9 bases and at J to 7 bases, leaving 18 bases not matched to a gene. The CDR3 consists of 15 residues. Germline V gene lookup returns CDR1 MDHEN and CDR2 SYDVKM.

The chain couples TRBV27 to TRBJ2-7; D could derive from TRBD1 or TRBD2 (5 bases each). The CDR3 totals 14 residues. CDR1 MNHEY and CDR2 SMNVEV come from the germline V gene (reference sequence). Trimming pared 6 bases from V and 3 bases from J, leaving 15 bases between. This chain's CDR3 is CASRPRGQLYEQYF. The CDR3 coding sequence is TGTGCCAGCAGACCGAGGGGCCAACTCTACGAGCAGTACTTC.

The chain couples TRBV10-3 to TRBJ1-2, with D possibly TRBD1 on 6 matching bases. This CDR3 has 16 amino acids. Germline V CDR1 and CDR2: ENHRY, SYGVKD. The V gene lost 6 bases and the J gene lost 8 bases, with 25 bases spanning the gap. The CDR3, as DNA: TGTGCCATCAGGGGGGCGGTATGGACCCACAAAATGGGCTACACCTTC. Encoded protein: CAIRGAVWTHKMGYTF.

The chain has TRBV28 and TRBJ2-4, with unresolved D. With 0 bases removed from V and 3 bases from J, the gap between germline ends came to 6 bases. CDR1 is MDHEN, CDR2 SYDVKM, per germline. This CDR3 is 14 amino acids long. CDR3 sequence reads: CASSLWIDKNIQYF. The CDR3 nucleotides are TGTGCCAGCAGTTTATGGATTGACAAAAACATTCAGTACTTC.

J is TRBJ1-5 and V is TRBV30; TRBD1 agrees at 8 bases. This CDR3 is built from 15 residues. V shed 0 bases, J shed 7 bases, and the junction held 8 bases outside the gene matches. Germline V gene data show CDR1 as GTSNPN and CDR2 as SVGIG (reference sequence). CDR3 bases: TGTGCCTGGAGTGTAGGCGGACAGGGACGACAGCCCCAGCATTTT. Its translation is CAWSVGGQGRQPQHF.

The gene calls are TRBV28 and TRBJ1-5; perhaps TRBD1 as D (6 bases). Germline V gives CDR1 MDHEN, CDR2 SYDVKM. The CDR3 has 17 amino acids. The V and J ends lost 3 bases and 2 bases respectively, with 17 bases between them. This CDR3 reads CASSLVQGVVGNQPQHF. Here the CDR3 DNA reads TGTGCCAGCAGTTTGGTACAGGGAGTGGTAGGCAATCAGCCCCAGCATTTT.

This clone showed up just once. V and J are TRBV4-2 and TRBJ1-2; D unclear. From germline, CDR1 is LGHNA and CDR2 YNFKEQ. The CDR3 totals 15 residues. Trimming pared 0 bases from V and 2 bases from J, leaving 10 bases between. CDR3 nucleotides: TGTGCCAGCAGCCAAGATCTAACGGTCAACTATGGCTACACCTTC. This gives the protein CASSQDLTVNYGYTF.

The chain carries TRBV5-6 and TRBJ2-3; D gene ambiguous. Germline V CDR1 and CDR2: SGHDT, YYEEEE. V was shortened by 0 bases and J by 4 bases, with 15 bases between the two germline ends. The CDR3 runs to 16 residues. The CDR3, as DNA: TGTGCCAGCAGCTTGGGTTCTAGTTTCGTCCCAGATACGCAGTATTTT. Translated, it gives CASSLGSSFVPDTQYF.

This clone was seen once. This chain joins TRBV11-2 and TRBJ2-1; D call uncertain. V lost 1 base to trimming and J lost 4 bases, with 17 bases between them. The CDR3 runs to 17 residues. Per germline, CDR1 SGHAT and CDR2 FQNNGV. The CDR3 region has the DNA TGTGCCAGCAGCTTAGGTGTCGTTTGGCGCGGATACAATGAGCAGTTCTTC. This sequence encodes CASSLGVVWRGYNEQFF.

The V gene is TRBV10-2, the J gene TRBJ1-3, with TRBD1 as a possible D gene (6 bases). From germline, CDR1 is WSHSY and CDR2 SAAADI. Trimming removed 0 bases from V and 8 bases from J, with 14 bases in between. The CDR3 extends over 15 amino acids. CDR3 sequence reads: CASSESTGPSDTIYF. CDR3 nucleotides: TGCGCCAGCAGTGAGTCAACAGGGCCCTCGGACACCATATATTTT.